This TCR beta chain stems from a study of spatial heterogeneity in lung cancer. Study-level findings and limits: How many expanded intratumoral alpha and beta TCRs were present tracked the tumor mutation count, which was a count of nonsynonymous mutations.

The presence of a unique molecular identifier marked each TCR cDNA molecule. From the 5' RACE reads, TCRdb called clonotypes with MiXCR, one entry per CDR3 protein. The sample consists of 15,000 to 20,000 distinct CDR3 sequences, roughly 5.7% of them appearing once. This clonotype was recorded at least ten times. Its antigen is undetermined. The time point here: sample taken at primary tumor resection. The source material was lung tumor tissue, sampled at surgery. The sequence came from a male donor with early-stage non-small cell lung cancer.

The DNA of the CDR3 is TGTGCCAGCACCCGAAGAGGGGTACAAGAGACCCAGTACTTC. Translating gives CASTRRGVQETQYF. The chain couples TRBV3-1 to TRBJ2-5; TRBD1 or TRBD2 may be the D gene (5 bases each). Germline V gene lookup returns CDR1 LGHDT and CDR2 YNNKEL (reference sequence). V was pared by 7 bases and J by 2 bases, with 14 bases between. The CDR3 covers 14 residues.